The rows below give T cell receptor beta chains drawn from one sample of a study of cytomegalovirus exposure and HLA in healthy donors. Clones were sequenced by immunoSEQ multiplex PCR, and TCRdb holds only the in-frame ones, with some missing. Seen here are under 250,000 clones, 70% to 80% observed once, and the top ten hold nearly 3%. Sample: PBMCs. The source is a woman in her 30s in good health and CMV-seronegative. The CDR3 runs from the conserved cysteine through the conserved F or W. A D gene is named only where the DNA matches it firmly. A row's size may be missing; if present it is once, few, many or a size class.

J,size,V,D,length,CDR3,DNA
TRBJ2-1,NA,TRBV7-2,TRBD1,15,CASSVGQGPYNEQFF,TGTGCCAGCAGCGTCGGACAGGGACCCTACAATGAGCAGTTCTTC
TRBJ1-3,NA,TRBV4-2,NA,14,CASSRPSSGNTIYF,TGTGCCAGCAGCCGTCCGTCCTCTGGAAACACCATATATTTT
TRBJ2-5,NA,TRBV7-7,TRBD2,15,CASSLGLAAQETQYF,TGTGCTAGCAGCTTAGGTCTAGCGGCCCAAGAGACCCAGTACTTC
TRBJ1-3,NA,TRBV6-6,TRBD1,14,CASSYRTQGDTIYF,TGTGCCAGCAGCTATCGAACCCAGGGGGACACCATATATTTT
TRBJ1-1,NA,TRBV18,NA,15,CASSPPGLVGTEAFF,TGTGCCAGCTCACCACCGGGACTAGTAGGCACTGAAGCTTTCTTT
TRBJ2-1,NA,TRBV2,NA,11,CASSNKNEQFF,TGTGCCAGCAGTAACAAAAATGAGCAGTTCTTC
TRBJ1-5,few,TRBV5-6,NA,14,CASSRGGKGQPQHF,TGTGCCAGCAGCCGGGGGGGTAAAGGCCAGCCCCAGCATTTT
TRBJ2-1,NA,TRBV29-1,NA,16,CSVPGQKSHSYNEQFF,TGCAGCGTTCCCGGACAGAAATCTCACTCCTACAATGAGCAGTTCTTC
TRBJ1-6,NA,TRBV9,TRBD1,14,CASSAGTEGSPLHF,TGTGCCAGCAGCGCGGGGACAGAGGGTTCACCCCTCCACTTT
TRBJ2-7,few,TRBV5-6,TRBD2,14,CASKRLAGRYEQYF,TGTGCCAGCAAAAGACTAGCGGGTCGCTACGAGCAGTACTTC